The rows below give T cell receptor beta chains drawn from one sample of a study of cytomegalovirus exposure and HLA in healthy donors. The repertoire was sequenced with immunoSEQ multiplex PCR; TCRdb's copy has only in-frame clones and lacks some. This sample carries some 190,000 clones, about three quarters of them seen once, and the ten largest clones take about 1.6%. The sample taken for sequencing was PBMCs. The receptor source for this set is a man aged 18 to 30 in good health and CMV-seronegative. The CDR3 runs from the conserved cysteine through the conserved F or W. The D gene is left open where the match is weak. Only some rows state a clone size, as once, few, many or a class for expanded clones.

>TRBD1|TRBV7-9|TRBJ2-1|17|NA
CASSQPRDRGLRDEQFF
TGTGCCAGCAGCCAACCCCGGGACAGGGGGCTTCGCGATGAGCAGTTCTTC
>TRBD1|TRBV18|TRBJ2-5|13|NA
CASSAGGWETQYF
TGTGCCAGCTCAGCAGGGGGTTGGGAGACCCAGTACTTC
>NA|TRBV6-5|TRBJ1-5|15|NA
CASSYSGDLCQPQHF
TGTGCCAGCAGTTACTCGGGGGACTTATGTCAGCCCCAGCATTTT
>TRBD2|TRBV27|TRBJ2-5|20|NA
CASSPPGLAGDGGLTPKQYF
TGTGCCAGCAGTCCACCGGGACTAGCGGGAGATGGCGGATTGACCCCCAAGCAGTACTTC
>TRBD2|TRBV7-2|TRBJ2-3|15|NA
CASSVGAGGTDTQYF
TGTGCCAGCAGTGTTGGGGCGGGGGGCACAGATACGCAGTATTTT
>TRBD1|TRBV9|TRBJ1-1|15|NA
CASSVVGNRGTEAFF
TGTGCCAGCAGCGTAGTTGGGAACAGGGGTACTGAAGCTTTCTTT
>TRBD2|TRBV6-1|TRBJ2-7|14|NA
CASEATGGTYEQYF
TGTGCCAGCGAGGCGACGGGAGGGACCTACGAGCAGTACTTC
>NA|TRBV28|TRBJ1-2|13|NA
CASSLIQGQGYTF
TGTGCCAGCAGTTTAATCCAGGGCCAAGGCTACACCTTC
>TRBD1|TRBV7-2|TRBJ1-3|15|NA
CASSFPGGIGNTIYF
TGTGCCAGCAGCTTTCCAGGGGGAATAGGAAACACCATATATTTT
>TRBD1|TRBV18|TRBJ1-2|15|few
CASSPNRGKNYGYTF
TGTGCCAGCTCTCCTAACAGGGGCAAGAACTATGGCTACACCTTC
>NA|TRBV6-5|TRBJ2-2|13|NA
CASRNTGTGELFF
TGTGCCAGCAGAAATACGGGCACCGGGGAGCTGTTTTTT
>NA|TRBV28|TRBJ1-4|15|NA
CASSTGDFTNEKLFF
TGTGCCAGCAGCACCGGGGACTTTACTAATGAAAAACTGTTTTTT
>TRBD1|TRBV4-1|TRBJ2-1|14|few
CASSIRDRVGEQFF
TGCGCCAGCAGCATACGTGACAGGGTTGGTGAGCAGTTCTTC
>NA|TRBV27|TRBJ2-3|15|NA
CASSLSGTSTDTQYF
TGTGCCAGCAGTTTATCGGGGACTAGCACAGATACGCAGTATTTT
>NA|TRBV6-1|TRBJ1-1|15|NA
CASSEAGGMNTEAFF
TGTGCCAGCAGTGAAGCGGGAGGGATGAACACTGAAGCTTTCTTT
>TRBD2|TRBV9|TRBJ2-5|14|few
CASSPPAGGETQYF
TGTGCCAGCAGCCCCCCCGCCGGGGGGGAGACCCAGTACTTC
>NA|TRBV9|TRBJ1-3|14|NA
CASSVAGFGNTIYF
TGTGCCAGCAGCGTAGCAGGGTTCGGAAACACCATATATTTT
>TRBD2|TRBV5-4|TRBJ2-3|16|NA
CASSLDLYGGADTQYF
TGTGCCAGCAGCTTGGACTTGTACGGGGGGGCAGATACGCAGTATTTT
>TRBD1|TRBV28|TRBJ1-1|14|few
CASIRTGAGEEAFF
TGTGCCAGCATTAGGACAGGCGCCGGAGAGGAAGCTTTCTTT
>TRBD2|TRBV30|TRBJ2-7|13|few
CAWSLGRGREQYF
TGTGCCTGGAGTCTCGGGAGGGGTAGGGAGCAGTACTTC
>NA|TRBV7-8|TRBJ1-2|13|once
CASSLVQTYGYTF
TGTGCCAGCAGCTTAGTACAGACCTATGGCTACACCTTC
>NA|TRBV7-2|TRBJ2-3|13|NA
CASSQPGLDTQYF
TGTGCCAGCAGCCAGCCGGGACTCGATACGCAGTATTTT
>NA|TRBV10-3|TRBJ1-5|14|NA
CATAPNREGQPQHF
TGTGCCACCGCTCCCAACAGGGAAGGACAGCCCCAGCATTTT
>TRBD2|TRBV7-2|TRBJ2-1|18|NA
CASSPGTSGWSSYNEQFF
TGTGCCAGCAGCCCGGGGACTAGCGGTTGGAGCTCCTACAATGAGCAGTTCTTC
>NA|TRBV19|TRBJ2-1|15|NA
CASSPVASSYNEQFF
TGTGCCAGTAGCCCAGTAGCGAGCTCCTACAATGAGCAGTTCTTC
>NA|TRBV6-5|TRBJ2-7|13|few
CASSGVGSYEQYF
TGTGCCAGTTCAGGGGTGGGCTCCTACGAGCAGTACTTC
>TRBD1|TRBV27|TRBJ1-1|12|few
CASRQGNTEAFF
TGTGCCAGCCGACAGGGGAACACTGAAGCTTTCTTT
>NA|TRBV28|TRBJ1-5|15|NA
CASSSDGAKNQPQHF
TGTGCCAGCAGCTCTGACGGAGCCAAAAATCAGCCCCAGCATTTT
>TRBD1|TRBV10-3|TRBJ1-6|14|NA
CAIRGQGGETPLHF
TGTGCCATCAGAGGACAGGGGGGAGAAACACCCCTCCACTTT
>NA|TRBV5-1|TRBJ2-7|11|NA
CASSLSDEQYF
TGCGCCAGCAGCTTGTCAGACGAGCAGTACTTC
>NA|TRBV6-1|TRBJ1-2|12|NA
CASSRGGSGYTF
TGTGCCAGCAGTCGGGGGGGAAGCGGCTACACCTTC
>TRBD2|TRBV11-2|TRBJ2-1|16|few
CASSRGLAGGNNEQFF
TGTGCCAGCAGCCGGGGACTAGCGGGGGGTAACAATGAGCAGTTCTTC
>NA|TRBV5-8|TRBJ1-1|18|once
CASSGGEPGRVVNTEAFF
TGTGCCAGCAGCGGGGGGGAACCGGGGAGGGTTGTGAACACTGAAGCTTTCTTT
>TRBD2|TRBV7-9|TRBJ2-1|17|NA
CASSLGLAGKSYNEQFF
TGTGCCAGCAGCTTAGGACTAGCGGGGAAATCCTACAATGAGCAGTTCTTC
>TRBD2|TRBV29-1|TRBJ2-2|15|NA
CSVLGLAVNTGELFF
TGCAGCGTTCTGGGACTAGCGGTGAACACCGGGGAGCTGTTTTTT
>NA|TRBV19|TRBJ2-2|13|NA
CASSIQAPGELFF
TGTGCCAGTAGTATACAGGCCCCCGGGGAGCTGTTTTTT
>TRBD1|TRBV27|TRBJ2-7|13|NA
CASWGQDSYEQYF
TGTGCCTCCTGGGGACAGGACTCCTACGAGCAGTACTTC
>NA|TRBV2|TRBJ2-7|13|once
CASSELEEYEQYF
TGTGCCAGCAGTGAACTAGAGGAGTACGAGCAGTACTTC
>NA|TRBV30|TRBJ2-7|12|NA
CAWREDSYEQYF
TGTGCCTGGAGGGAAGACAGTTACGAGCAGTACTTC
>TRBD1|TRBV5-6|TRBJ1-2|17|few
CASSPQGTGGSHYGYTF
TGTGCCAGCAGCCCCCAAGGAACAGGGGGCAGTCACTATGGCTACACCTTC
>NA|TRBV4-2|TRBJ2-7|15|once
CASSQGASMGLEQYF
TGTGCCAGCAGCCAAGGGGCTTCTATGGGCCTCGAGCAGTACTTC
>TRBD2|TRBV6-5|TRBJ2-2|15|NA
CASSPETSGTGELFF
TGTGCCAGCAGCCCCGAGACTAGCGGCACCGGGGAGCTGTTTTTT
>TRBD2|TRBV5-1|TRBJ2-3|18|NA
CASSLGLAGGMGTDTQYF
TGCGCCAGCAGCTTGGGACTAGCGGGAGGAATGGGCACAGATACGCAGTATTTT
>NA|TRBV28|TRBJ1-2|13|NA
CASSLSQGRGYTF
TGTGCCAGCAGTTTATCACAGGGCAGGGGCTACACCTTC
>TRBD1|TRBV28|TRBJ2-7|13|NA
CASGGDSTYEQYF
TGTGCCAGCGGTGGGGACAGTACCTACGAGCAGTACTTC
>TRBD2|TRBV5-1|TRBJ2-7|14|NA
CASSGRGGPYEQYF
TGCGCCAGCAGCGGCCGGGGGGGCCCCTACGAGCAGTACTTC
>NA|TRBV2|TRBJ1-1|16|NA
CASSRTDSGGNTEAFF
TGTGCCAGCAGTCGGACTGATTCAGGAGGGAACACTGAAGCTTTCTTT
>NA|TRBV7-2|TRBJ2-3|13|few
CASSLLSSDTQYF
TGTGCCAGCAGCTTACTGAGCTCAGATACGCAGTATTTT
>NA|TRBV11-2|TRBJ2-7|13|NA
CASSREFPYEQYF
TGTGCCAGCAGCAGGGAGTTCCCCTACGAGCAGTACTTC
>NA|TRBV6-5|TRBJ1-1|14|NA
CASRGGPGNTEAFF
TGTGCCAGCAGGGGAGGACCGGGGAACACTGAAGCTTTCTTT
>NA|TRBV28|TRBJ1-1|17|NA
CASSSFVRGLTNTEAFF
TGTGCCAGCAGTTCCTTTGTAAGAGGACTGACGAACACTGAAGCTTTCTTT
>NA|TRBV5-4|TRBJ1-2|14|few
CASSSGSGARGYTF
TGTGCCAGCAGCTCTGGAAGTGGCGCTAGGGGCTACACCTTC